These T cell receptor beta chains were read from a single sample in a study of blood T cell repertoires in COVID-19. Data came from immunoSEQ multiplex PCR; TCRdb stores just in-frame clones and leaves some out. The repertoire includes about 250,000 clones, 85% to 90% of them detected once, and more than 1.2% sits in the top ten. Sequenced sample: peripheral blood. The receptors stem from a man at least 80 years old with acute or convalescent COVID-19. The CDR3 runs from the conserved cysteine through the conserved F or W. D genes are given only for firm matches. Only some rows state a clone size, as once, few, many or a class for expanded clones.

v_call	j_call	clone_size	d_call	cdr3_aa	cdr3_nt
TRBV28	TRBJ1-5	NA	NA	CASSPGIRNQPQHF	TGTGCCAGCAGCCCAGGGATACGCAATCAGCCCCAGCATTTT
TRBV19	TRBJ1-4	NA	NA	CATAIQMNEKLFF	TGTGCCACCGCAATTCAGATGAATGAAAAACTGTTTTTT
TRBV19	TRBJ1-5	NA	TRBD1	CASSIRGRPGLNQPQHF	TGTGCCAGTAGTATCAGGGGGAGGCCAGGACTGAATCAGCCCCAGCATTTT
TRBV6-5	TRBJ2-7	NA	TRBD1	CASSYSGRQGTYEQYF	TGTGCCAGCAGTTACTCGGGGCGACAGGGTACCTACGAGCAGTACTTC
TRBV7-9	TRBJ1-1	NA	NA	CASSFPPQAYNTEAFF	TGTGCCAGCAGCTTTCCCCCTCAGGCGTACAACACTGAAGCTTTCTTT
TRBV7-8	TRBJ1-5	NA	TRBD1	CASSLQGWSQPQHF	TGTGCCAGCAGTCTACAGGGGTGGAGCCAGCCCCAGCATTTT
TRBV19	TRBJ1-2	NA	NA	CASRGLFHGYTF	TGTGCCAGTAGGGGGCTTTTCCATGGCTACACCTTC
TRBV5-1	TRBJ1-2	NA	NA	CASSGGSNYGYTF	TGCGCCAGCAGTGGGGGGTCCAACTATGGCTACACCTTC
TRBV19	TRBJ2-7	NA	TRBD2	CASSPLLTLAEIYEQYF	TGTGCCAGTAGCCCGCTCCTTACCCTAGCGGAGATCTACGAGCAGTACTTC
TRBV5-8	TRBJ2-1	NA	NA	CASSFQRYNEQFF	TGTGCCAGCAGCTTTCAGAGGTACAATGAGCAGTTCTTC
TRBV29-1	TRBJ1-1	NA	NA	CSSTGSGGRGTEAFF	TGCAGCTCGACGGGAAGCGGAGGGCGAGGCACTGAAGCTTTCTTT
TRBV6-5	TRBJ1-2	NA	NA	CASSKAPSYGYTF	TGTGCCAGCAGCAAGGCCCCTAGCTATGGCTACACCTTC
TRBV27	TRBJ2-5	NA	TRBD1	CASRRLTGGEETQYF	TGTGCCAGCAGGCGATTGACAGGGGGCGAAGAGACCCAGTACTTC
TRBV10-3	TRBJ1-1	NA	NA	CAIRGGWATEAFF	TGTGCCATCCGGGGAGGGTGGGCCACTGAAGCTTTCTTT
TRBV19	TRBJ1-5	NA	NA	CASSRVGSQQPQHF	TGTGCCAGTAGTAGGGTTGGGAGTCAACAGCCCCAGCATTTT
TRBV7-2	TRBJ2-2	many	TRBD2	CASSLVLAGAGELFF	TGTGCCAGCAGCTTGGTACTAGCGGGGGCCGGGGAGCTGTTTTTT
TRBV18	TRBJ1-4	NA	TRBD1	CASSPRTGEGEKLFF	TGTGCCAGCTCACCAAGGACAGGGGAAGGGGAAAAACTGTTTTTT
TRBV15	TRBJ1-6	once	NA	CATSSENRVASPLHF	TGTGCCACCAGCTCAGAGAACAGGGTCGCTTCACCCCTCCACTTT
TRBV20-1	TRBJ1-2	NA	TRBD1	CSASWQGGYGYTF	TGCAGTGCTAGTTGGCAGGGGGGCTATGGCTACACCTTC
TRBV18	TRBJ1-5	NA	TRBD1	CASSSDPTGVEPQHF	TGTGCCAGTTCTTCAGACCCGACAGGGGTGGAGCCCCAGCATTTT
TRBV6-1	TRBJ2-7	NA	NA	CASSGLGRGRFYEQYF	TGTGCCAGCAGTGGCCTTGGCAGGGGCAGATTCTACGAGCAGTACTTC
TRBV5-1	TRBJ2-3	NA	NA	CASSLKEGPATDTQYF	TGCGCCAGCAGCTTGAAGGAGGGGCCAGCTACAGATACGCAGTATTTT
TRBV6-5	TRBJ1-5	NA	TRBD1	CASSFTGEYNQPQHF	TGTGCCAGCAGTTTCACAGGGGAATACAATCAGCCCCAGCATTTT
TRBV19	TRBJ1-5	NA	NA	CASSWSGGSNQPQHF	TGTGCCAGTAGTTGGTCTGGAGGTAGCAATCAGCCCCAGCATTTT
TRBV6-5	TRBJ1-2	NA	NA	CATTLASGNGYTF	TGTGCCACCACCCTAGCCTCGGGGAATGGCTACACCTTC
TRBV5-4	TRBJ1-2	NA	NA	CASSLGQYYGYTF	TGTGCCAGCAGCTTAGGACAGTACTATGGCTACACCTTC
TRBV19	TRBJ1-5	NA	TRBD1	CASTDRAENQPQHF	TGTGCCAGTACCGACAGGGCGGAGAATCAGCCCCAGCATTTT
TRBV6-5	TRBJ1-2	NA	NA	CASTRQGYGYTF	TGTGCCAGCACCCGCCAGGGCTATGGCTACACCTTC
TRBV19	TRBJ2-5	NA	TRBD1	CASSSMTGGGQETQYF	TGTGCCAGTAGTTCAATGACAGGGGGCGGGCAAGAGACCCAGTACTTC